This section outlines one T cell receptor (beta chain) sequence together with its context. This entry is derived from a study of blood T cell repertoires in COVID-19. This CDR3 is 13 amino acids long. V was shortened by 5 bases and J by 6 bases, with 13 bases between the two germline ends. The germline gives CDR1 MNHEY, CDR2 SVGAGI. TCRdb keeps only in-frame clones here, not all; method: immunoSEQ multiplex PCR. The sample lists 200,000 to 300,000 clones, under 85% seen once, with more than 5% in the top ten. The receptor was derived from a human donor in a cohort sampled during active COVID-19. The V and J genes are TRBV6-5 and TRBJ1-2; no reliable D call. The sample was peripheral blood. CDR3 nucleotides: TGTGCCAGCAGTCGGACGGGGTTGGATGGCTACACCTTC. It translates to CASSRTGLDGYTF.